This T cell receptor (beta chain) appears in the sequencing data of a study of blood T cells in healthy people across ages. Overall study results and limits: Naive CD4+ cell counts and diversity both ran higher in long-lived than in aged donors.

The length of the CDR3 is 12 residues. V shed 6 bases and J shed 15 bases, with 18 bases lying between them. Each donor was a healthy Caucasian individual from Russia, aged roughly 6 to 95. Peripheral blood samples of 9.5 to 10 milliliters were drawn from each donor. This clonotype came up once. As yet, its antigen is unknown. A much larger clone differs from this one at a single base, so this may be a read error. The use of a sample-barcoded 5' primer and a J-beta primer mix characterized a second PCR of roughly 7 to 11 cycles. TCRdb re-called the 5' RACE reads through MiXCR, storing one row per CDR3 protein. The profile shows around 1,800,000 distinct CDR3 sequences, roughly two fifths of them singletons.

V is TRBV12-3 or TRBV12-4 and J is TRBJ2-4, with D possibly being TRBD1 (6 bases). This receptor was obtained from a human donor in good health. Material: blood. The CDR3 bases are TGTGCCAGCAGAACCACAGGGATCGAGCGGTACTTC. As protein: CASRTTGIERYF.